These 22 T cell receptor beta chains share one sample of origin, sequenced in a study of blood T cell repertoires in COVID-19. TCRdb's copy holds only in-frame clones and misses some; the assay was immunoSEQ multiplex PCR. The profile shows 96,000 or so clones, roughly nine tenths of them singletons. The sequenced material came from peripheral blood. These receptors originate from a man between 60 and 75 years old with acute or convalescent COVID-19.

This chain uses TRBV7-9 with TRBJ2-7; TRBD1 aligns across 10 bases. CDR3 length: 16 amino acids. Germline lookup yields CDR1 SEHNR and CDR2 FQNEAQ (reference sequence). With 0 bases clipped from V and 7 bases from J, the junction kept 9 bases outside the gene matches. The CDR3 DNA reads as TGTGCCAGCAGCTTAGCGGGGACAGGGGAGAAGGGAGAGCAGTACTTC. Protein product: CASSLAGTGEKGEQYF.

The chain recombines TRBV11-3 with TRBJ2-1; 11 bases are a match to TRBD2. V trimming: 5 bases; J trimming: 9 bases; junction bases outside the gene matches: 3. The germline V gene has CDR1 SGHNT and CDR2 YENEEA. This CDR3 is built from 13 residues. The CDR3 nucleotides are TGTGCCAGCAGCCCGACTAGCGGGGTTGAGCAGTTCTTC. The encoded protein is CASSPTSGVEQFF.

The chain recombines TRBV28 with TRBJ1-1; D possibly corresponds to TRBD1 (5 bases). Trimming cost V 6 bases and J 0 bases, with 14 bases left between them. The CDR3 loop spans 15 amino acids. Germline CDR1 and CDR2: MDHEN and SYDVKM. CDR3 nucleotides: TGTGCCAGCAGCCCCCCCGGGGGTATGAACACTGAAGCTTTCTTT. Its translation is CASSPPGGMNTEAFF.

A single count supports this clone. The CDR3 region has the DNA TGTGCCTGGAGTCTTACAGGGTTCGGAAACACCATATATTTT. Its translation: CAWSLTGFGNTIYF. The chain is built from TRBV30 and TRBJ1-3; D is possibly TRBD1 (6 bases). V dropped 2 bases and J dropped 4 bases, with 12 bases sitting between them. The CDR3 extends over 14 amino acids. Germline CDR1 is GTSNPN and CDR2 is SVGIG (reference sequence).

The chain couples TRBV9 to TRBJ2-5; TRBD1 might be the D (5 bases). The CDR3 consists of 15 residues. Germline V gene data show CDR1 as SGDLS and CDR2 as YYNGEE. The germline V and J ends were trimmed by 0 bases and 0 bases, with 9 bases remaining between them. Here the CDR3 DNA reads TGTGCCAGCAGCGTAGGACCAGGGAACCAAGAGACCCAGTACTTC. This encodes CASSVGPGNQETQYF.

The genes are TRBV12-2 and TRBJ2-6; TRBD1, the table's D call, was not compared with the DNA. TRBV12-2 is a pseudogene locus. CDR3 length: 16 amino acids. The CDR3 bases are TGTGCAAGTCGCTTACGACAGCTCTCTGGGGCCAACGTCCTGACTTTC. Protein product: CASRLRQLSGANVLTF.

This clone is a singleton in its sample. The rearrangement links TRBV7-2 to TRBJ2-3; TRBD2 matches 11 bases. Trimming removed 5 bases from V and 8 bases from J; junction bases left unmatched: 6. The CDR3 is made up of 14 amino acids. Germline V lookup: CDR1 SGHTA, CDR2 FQGNSA. Written as DNA, the CDR3 is TGTGCCAGCAGCCCGGGACTAGCGGAAGCTACGCAGTATTTT. This translates into CASSPGLAEATQYF. Supplemented by reference TRBV7-2 and TRBJ2-3, the full variable domain reads GAGVSQSPSNKVTEKGKDVELRCDPISGHTALYWYRQSLGQGLEFLIYFQGNSAPDKSGLPSDRFSAERTGGSVSTLTIQRTQQEDSAVYLCASSPGLAEATQYFGPGTRLTVL.

In its sample, this clone was seen once. The CDR3, as DNA: TGTGCCAGCAGCGCCTACGGGACAGGGGGCGTTAAAGCTTTCTTT. Residues: CASSAYGTGGVKAFF. The V gene is TRBV9, the J gene TRBJ1-1; 12 nucleotides agree with TRBD1. Germline values: CDR1 SGDLS, CDR2 YYNGEE. V shed 3 bases and J 9 bases; nucleotides not matched to a gene: 9. The CDR3 has 15 residues.

This chain links TRBV6-5 with TRBJ2-7; TRBD2 might be the D (6 bases). The ends were cut back, 0 bases at V and 5 bases at J, with 11 bases in the middle. Germline V gene data show CDR1 as MNHEY and CDR2 as SVGAGI. The CDR3 spans 14 residues. The CDR3 coding sequence is TGTGCCAGCAGTTACTCGTTAGGAGGGGACGAGCAGTACTTC. It encodes CASSYSLGGDEQYF.

V usage is TRBV6-6 and J usage is TRBJ2-5; D might be TRBD1 (5 bases). The V end was cut by 5 bases, the J end by 4 bases, with 23 bases between. Germline V gene data show CDR1 as MNHNY and CDR2 as SVGAGI (reference sequence). The CDR3 is made up of 17 amino acids. CDR3 residues: CASSPLDSDWLAETQYF. In DNA, the CDR3 is TGTGCCAGCAGTCCTCTCGACAGCGACTGGTTAGCAGAGACCCAGTACTTC.

The chain is built from TRBV7-9 and TRBJ2-5; the match to TRBD1 covers 8 bases. The germline V gene has CDR1 SEHNR and CDR2 FQNEAQ (reference sequence). V shed 5 bases and J 5 bases; nucleotides not matched to a gene: 10. The CDR3 loop spans 15 amino acids. In DNA, the CDR3 is TGTGCCAGCAGCCGTCGACAGGGGAGAGGTGAGACCCAGTACTTC. Its translation: CASSRRQGRGETQYF.

This clone was observed a few times. The chain combines TRBV5-6 with TRBJ2-1; 7 bases align to TRBD1. CDR3 length equals 15 residues. In germline, CDR1 is SGHDT, CDR2 YYEEEE. Losses at the gene ends were 3 bases for V and 5 bases for J; bases not matched to a gene: 8. CDR3 bases: TGTGCCAGCAGCTACAGGGGTTTGGAACACAATGAGCAGTTCTTC. Translating it yields CASSYRGLEHNEQFF.

The V and J genes are TRBV30 and TRBJ1-1; tentatively, D is TRBD1 (6 bases). The length of the CDR3 is 13 residues. V lost 0 bases, J lost 5 bases, and 10 bases lay in between. Germline CDR1 GTSNPN, CDR2 SVGIG (reference sequence). The CDR3, as DNA: TGTGCCTGGAGTGTACACAGGGTGACTGAAGCTTTCTTT. Translation gives CAWSVHRVTEAFF. The variable domain in full, with the rest retrieved from reference TRBV30 and TRBJ1-1, is SQTIHQWPATLVQPVGSPLSLECTVEGTSNPNLYWYRQAAGRGLQLLFYSVGIGQISSEVPQNLSASRPQDRQFILSSKKLLLSDSGFYLCAWSVHRVTEAFFGQGTRLTVV.

This chain links TRBV5-6 with TRBJ1-1; 7 bases line up with TRBD1. Trimming took 4 bases from V and 1 from J; bases not matched to a gene: 4. This CDR3 has 14 residues. The germline CDR1 and CDR2 sequences are SGHDT and YYEEEE. The CDR3 spells CASSRDRSNTEAFF. Here the CDR3 DNA reads TGTGCCAGCAGCAGGGACAGATCGAACACTGAAGCTTTCTTT.

The chain links TRBV19 to TRBJ1-5, with a tentative D call TRBD1 (5 bases). Germline V lookup: CDR1 LNHDA, CDR2 SQIVND (reference sequence). V was clipped by 4 bases and J by 6 bases, with 10 bases between them. The length of the CDR3 is 13 residues. The CDR3 region is CASSRQPSQPQHF. The DNA for the CDR3 is TGTGCCAGTAGTAGACAGCCAAGTCAGCCCCAGCATTTT.

The chain recombines TRBV11-3 with TRBJ2-2, with TRBD2 matching over 7 bases. The CDR3 runs 15 residues. Germline loops: CDR1 SGHNT, CDR2 YENEEA. Trimming cost V 6 bases and J 1 base; bases outside gene matches: 5. As DNA, the CDR3 is TGTGCCAGCAGGGGTTGGGAGGGGAACACCGGGGAGCTGTTTTTT. Its translation is CASRGWEGNTGELFF.

V usage is TRBV19 and J usage is TRBJ1-5; no reliable D call. The ends were cut back, 3 bases at V and 2 bases at J, with 8 bases in the middle. The CDR3 is made up of 14 amino acids. CDR1 LNHDA and CDR2 SQIVND come from the germline V gene (reference sequence). CDR3 sequence: CASSIVFGNQPQHF. The CDR3 DNA reads as TGTGCCAGTAGTATTGTGTTCGGCAATCAGCCCCAGCATTTT.

This chain connects TRBV7-2 to TRBJ1-5; D is unclear. Trimming cost V 3 bases and J 5 bases, with 11 bases left between them. The CDR3 covers 14 residues. CDR1 is SGHTA, CDR2 FQGNSA, per germline. CDR3: CASSFSRSDQPQHF. The CDR3 region has the DNA TGTGCCAGCAGCTTTTCCAGGTCTGATCAGCCCCAGCATTTT.

This chain joins TRBV13 and TRBJ2-2, with D perhaps matching TRBD1 (6 bases). The CDR3 spans 16 residues. Trimming took off 3 bases at V and 3 bases at J, with 14 bases between the two ends. CDR1 and CDR2 from the germline V gene are PRHDT and FYEKMQ (reference sequence). DNA of the CDR3: TGTGCCAGCAGCTTCTCCTGGGGGCGCGACACCGGGGAGCTGTTTTTT. This translates into CASSFSWGRDTGELFF.

This clone has just one count. The V call is TRBV9, the J call TRBJ2-2, with TRBD1 matching 9 bases. J lost 1 base, V lost 3 bases, and 10 bases had no gene match. The CDR3 extends over 18 amino acids. Germline V gives CDR1 SGDLS, CDR2 YYNGEE. The CDR3 region is CASSDRTGASRNTGELFF. CDR3 coding DNA: TGTGCCAGCAGCGACCGGACAGGGGCCTCCAGGAACACCGGGGAGCTGTTTTTT.

This chain connects TRBV3-1 (or the pseudogene TRBV3-2) to TRBJ2-2; perhaps TRBD2 as D (6 bases). Germline V gene lookup returns CDR1 LGHDT and CDR2 YNNKEL (reference sequence). Trimming took off 5 bases at V and 4 bases at J, with 23 bases between the two ends. The CDR3 runs to 18 residues. The CDR3 DNA is TGTGCCAGCAGCGATACCGGGAGTTTATGGGGGACCACCGGGGAGCTGTTTTTT. Translating it yields CASSDTGSLWGTTGELFF.

The chain is built from TRBV19 and TRBJ2-2, with no clear D. Germline-derived CDR1 and CDR2 are LNHDA and SQIVND (reference sequence). This CDR3 contains 15 residues. V dropped 4 bases and J dropped 0 bases, with 9 bases sitting between them. The CDR3 bases are TGTGCCAGTAGTAGCGACAAGGCGAACACCGGGGAGCTGTTTTTT. Translation gives CASSSDKANTGELFF. Variable domain in full (rest from reference TRBV19 and TRBJ2-2): DGGITQSPKYLFRKEGQNVTLSCEQNLNHDAMYWYRQDPGQGLRLIYYSQIVNDFQKGDIAEGYSVSREKKESFPLTVTSAQKNPTAFYLCASSSDKANTGELFFGEGSRLTVL.